This T cell receptor beta chain stems from a study of beta chain bispecific antibodies for T cell cancers. Study at large: Jurkat cells expressed TRBV12-3; HPB-ALL cells expressed TRBV5-5. The study's findings and limits: An anti-TRBV5-5 antibody cross-reacts with the highly similar TRBV5-6. Most targeted TRBV signal came from the leukemia cell line cells, not normal T cells.

TCRdb redid the calling of the 5' RACE reads with MiXCR, one entry per CDR3 protein. The sample has some 17,000 distinct CDR3 sequences, about 1.9% seen once. In its sample, this clonotype was seen many times. Its specificity is unknown. Blood mononuclear cells were expanded for two to three days using either OKT3 anti-CD3 antibody or CD3/CD28 beads. The CDR3 is 14 amino acids. Trimming stripped 5 bases from V and 4 bases from J, with 13 bases between. CDR1 is SGHVS, CDR2 FNYEAQ, per germline. The material sequenced was healthy donor T cells cultured with leukemia cells. The chain has TRBV7-6 and TRBJ2-3; a weak D match, TRBD1 (6 bases). This receptor was identified in a human donor in good health. Some clones in this sample may be carry-over from other donors' samples. The CDR3 sequence is CASSDRDTSDTQYF. Here the CDR3 DNA reads TGTGCCAGCAGCGACCGGGACACCTCAGATACGCAGTATTTT.